Each of the 27 T cell receptor beta chains below was sequenced from the same sample in a study of blood T cell repertoires in COVID-19 (TCRdb year 2020). Library method: the immunoSEQ multiplex PCR assay. This is the immuneACCESS table as TCRdb keeps it, with only in-frame sequences that have V and J called. A part of the clones is gone; compared with another copy, unresolved V genes explain less than half, and the rest is unexplained. This sample lists 250,000 to 300,000 clones; roughly 90% were detected once. The top ten constitute about 2.2% of the sample. The sample consisted of peripheral blood. All receptors derive from a woman younger than 45 with COVID-19, enrolled during active disease.

This sequence joins TRBV3-1 (or the pseudogene TRBV3-2) and TRBJ2-7, with 14 bases aligning to TRBD2. CDR1 and CDR2 from the germline V gene are LGHDT and YNNKEL (reference sequence). Trimming took 6 bases from V and 5 from J; bases not matched to a gene: 6. The CDR3 totals 15 residues. This CDR3 is CASRGTSGSPHEQYF. In DNA, the CDR3 is TGTGCCAGCAGGGGGACTAGCGGGAGCCCCCACGAGCAGTACTTC.

The CDR3 DNA follows: TGCAGCGTTGGTCAACATAATTACGAGCAGTACTTC. Translation gives CSVGQHNYEQYF. This chain connects TRBV29-1 to TRBJ2-7; D remains unclear. V was trimmed by 4 bases and J by 4 bases, leaving 11 bases between them. CDR3 length: 12 amino acids. Germline V gene sequence: CDR1 SQVTM, CDR2 ANQGSEA.

This chain links TRBV3-1 (or the pseudogene TRBV3-2) with TRBJ2-7; a weak D match, TRBD2 (7 bases). V shed 4 bases and J shed 0 bases, with 13 bases lying between them. Germline V gene sequence: CDR1 LGHDT, CDR2 YNNKEL (reference sequence). The CDR3 totals 15 residues. The CDR3 sequence: CASSPSRGGSYEQYF. The CDR3 bases are TGTGCCAGCAGCCCGTCGAGGGGGGGCTCCTACGAGCAGTACTTC.

The chain joins TRBV5-4 to TRBJ2-5; D gene unclear. Trimming cost V 4 bases and J 7 bases, with 17 bases left between them. The CDR3 is 14 residues long. The germline gives CDR1 SGHNT, CDR2 YYREEE (reference sequence). The chain's CDR3 is CASSPSFSERTQYF. CDR3 DNA sequence: TGTGCCAGCAGCCCCTCGTTTTCGGAGAGGACCCAGTACTTC.

The CDR3: CASSLSDEQYF. The CDR3 coding sequence is TGCGCCAGCAGCTTGTCCGACGAGCAGTACTTC. The J gene is TRBJ2-7, the V gene TRBV5-1; D gene ambiguous. CDR1 is SGHRS and CDR2 is YFSETQ in the germline V gene. V was cut by 1 base and J by 5 bases, with 4 bases left in between. The CDR3 length is 11 residues.

The gene calls are TRBV18 and TRBJ2-1, with TRBD1 matching over 9 bases. The CDR3 is made up of 16 amino acids. The junction had 9 bases not matched to a gene; V was cut back by 5 bases and J by 4 bases. Germline V gives CDR1 KGHSH, CDR2 LQKENI. CDR3 in amino acids: CASSTQGAGGYNEQFF. CDR3 sequence (DNA): TGTGCCAGCTCAACACAGGGGGCAGGAGGGTACAATGAGCAGTTCTTC.

This sequence joins TRBV5-1 and TRBJ1-3, with a tentative D call TRBD1 (6 bases). Germline V gives CDR1 SGHRS, CDR2 YFSETQ. Trimming stripped 4 bases from V and 3 bases from J, with 14 bases between. This CDR3 contains 15 residues. The CDR3 coding sequence is TGCGCCAGCAGCGCTACAGGGCAAATTGGAAACACCATATATTTT. The encoded protein is CASSATGQIGNTIYF.

The chain employs TRBV19 and TRBJ2-1; 13 bases match TRBD2. V shed 6 bases, J shed 3 bases, and the junction held 11 bases outside the gene matches. The CDR3 is made up of 18 amino acids. Germline V lookup: CDR1 LNHDA, CDR2 SQIVND (reference sequence). The CDR3 DNA follows: TGTGCCAGTAGGAACCGACTAGCGGGAGGCTCCCGCTACAATGAGCAGTTCTTC. Amino acid sequence: CASRNRLAGGSRYNEQFF.

This clone was counted ten times or more. The rearrangement uses TRBV5-1 and TRBJ2-2; 8 bases match TRBD1. Germline lookup yields CDR1 SGHRS and CDR2 YFSETQ. This CDR3 contains 14 residues. Trimming removed 6 bases from V and 5 bases from J; junction bases left unmatched: 6. The CDR3 sequence is CASTPQGATGELFF. Written as DNA, the CDR3 is TGCGCCAGCACCCCCCAGGGGGCGACCGGGGAGCTGTTTTTT.

The chain joins TRBV7-3 to TRBJ1-1; D unclear. The germline gives CDR1 SGHTA, CDR2 FQGTGA. Trimming pared 6 bases from V and 1 base from J, leaving 9 bases between. The length of the CDR3 is 13 residues. CDR3 nucleotide sequence: TGTGCCAGCAGTACAGATCCGAACACTGAAGCTTTCTTT. It specifies CASSTDPNTEAFF.

The count of this clone is one. The chain has TRBV11-3 and TRBJ1-3; the D is unclear. Between the trimmed V and J ends, which lost 3 bases and 4 bases, there was a span of 7 bases. Looked up from germline, CDR1 is SGHNT and CDR2 is YENEEA. The CDR3 contains 13 residues. This chain's CDR3 is CASSLTSGNTIYF. In nucleotides, the CDR3 is TGTGCCAGCAGCTTGACATCAGGAAACACCATATATTTT.

The chain has TRBV7-8 and TRBJ1-2, with D possibly being TRBD1 (5 bases). The V end lost 0 bases, the J end lost 8 bases, and 22 bases lay between the germline ends. Germline CDR1 and CDR2: SGHVS and FQNEAQ. This CDR3 spans 17 amino acids. The CDR3 nucleotides read TGTGCCAGCAGCTTAGCGCAGAGGCAGGGCCAAAAGGGGGGCTACACCTTC. It translates to CASSLAQRQGQKGGYTF.

V and J are TRBV28 and TRBJ2-7; D unresolved. Deletions cut 6 bases from V and 1 base from J, with 13 bases between. The CDR3 runs 14 residues. CDR1 and CDR2 from the germline V gene are MDHEN and SYDVKM. The CDR3 is CASSKQLASYEQYF. The CDR3 DNA reads TGTGCCAGCAGCAAACAGTTGGCATCCTACGAGCAGTACTTC.

The chain carries TRBV7-2 and TRBJ1-2; weak D call: TRBD1 (6 bases). CDR1 SGHTA and CDR2 FQGNSA come from the germline V gene. Trimming removed 0 bases at V and 8 bases at J, with 7 bases between. The CDR3 is made up of 12 amino acids. The CDR3 nucleotides read TGTGCCAGCAGCTTAGCGCAGGGGGGCTACACCTTC. It encodes CASSLAQGGYTF.

The V call is TRBV2, the J call TRBJ1-6; a possible D gene is TRBD1 (6 bases). The CDR3 is 17 amino acids. CDR1 is SNHLY and CDR2 is FYNNEI in the germline V gene. V was shortened by 7 bases and J by 9 bases, with 25 bases between the two germline ends. The CDR3 DNA sequence: TGTGCCAGCACGTTAACAGGGAGAGGAAGCCAGGTTTCACCCCTCCACTTT. Its translation is CASTLTGRGSQVSPLHF.

This clone was recorded once. The chain's CDR3 is CASSQTGAANEKLFF. Here the CDR3 DNA reads TGTGCCAGCAGCCAAACAGGGGCGGCTAATGAAAAACTGTTTTTT. The chain recombines TRBV3-1 (or the pseudogene TRBV3-2) with TRBJ1-4, with TRBD1 matching over 7 bases. Germline loops: CDR1 LGHDT, CDR2 YNNKEL (reference sequence). V shed 2 bases, J shed 3 bases, and the junction held 3 bases outside the gene matches. The CDR3 sequence is 15 residues long.

CDR3 residues: CAWSELYGYTF. The CDR3 bases are TGTGCCTGGAGTGAACTATATGGCTACACCTTC. This chain connects TRBV30 to TRBJ1-2; D not resolved. Germline CDR1 and CDR2: GTSNPN and SVGIG (reference sequence). V was clipped by 1 base and J by 5 bases, with 5 bases between them. This CDR3 spans 11 amino acids. The full variable domain, completed using reference TRBV30 and TRBJ1-2, is SQTIHQWPATLVQPVGSPLSLECTVEGTSNPNLYWYRQAAGRGLQLLFYSVGIGQISSEVPQNLSASRPQDRQFILSSKKLLLSDSGFYLCAWSELYGYTFGSGTRLTVV.

This clone was detected once. The V gene is TRBV23-1, the J gene TRBJ2-2, with TRBD1 matching over 8 bases. Being an ORF, TRBV23-1 has a function that is uncertain. V lost 3 bases to trimming and J lost 0 bases; unmatched junction nucleotides: 18. CDR3 length: 21 amino acids. The CDR3 DNA sequence: TGCGCCAGCAGTCAGCCTCGATTGGACAGGGCTGATTTCGCGAACACCGGGGAGCTGTTTTTT. Translation gives CASSQPRLDRADFANTGELFF.

The chain couples TRBV30 to TRBJ2-5, with a possible D match to TRBD1 (6 bases). The CDR3 is 14 residues long. The ends were cut back, 5 bases at V and 1 base at J, with 14 bases in the middle. The germline gives CDR1 GTSNPN, CDR2 SVGIG (reference sequence). CDR3 nucleotides: TGTGCCTGGGGTCTACAGGGAGTCCAAGAGACCCAGTACTTC. The encoded protein is CAWGLQGVQETQYF.

The table lists this clone with a count of one. This CDR3 reads CASSLTEGDYEQYF. DNA of the CDR3: TGTGCCAGCAGCTTGACAGAAGGAGATTACGAGCAGTACTTC. This chain uses TRBV7-9 with TRBJ2-7, with D tentatively TRBD1 (5 bases). This CDR3 has 14 residues. V was trimmed by 3 bases and J by 4 bases, leaving 13 bases between them. Germline-derived CDR1 and CDR2 are SEHNR and FQNEAQ (reference sequence).

The chain couples TRBV11-2 to TRBJ1-3; D unclear. Trimming cost V 1 base and J 0 bases, with 10 bases left between them. Germline V gene lookup returns CDR1 SGHAT and CDR2 FQNNGV. CDR3 length: 16 residues. This CDR3 reads CASSLGAAYSGNTIYF. The CDR3 DNA follows: TGTGCCAGCAGCTTAGGCGCTGCGTACTCTGGAAACACCATATATTTT.

The chain joins TRBV27 to TRBJ2-7, with 10 positions matching TRBD1. CDR1 and CDR2 from the germline V gene are MNHEY and SMNVEV (reference sequence). After removal of 5 bases from V and 6 bases from J, the junction contained 4 bases not matched to a gene. This CDR3 has 13 residues. CDR3 amino acids: CASSTGTGVEQYF. Here the CDR3 DNA reads TGTGCCAGCAGTACCGGGACAGGGGTCGAGCAGTACTTC.

The V and J genes are TRBV6-7 and TRBJ1-2; maybe TRBD1 (6 bases). TRBV6-7 is noted as an ORF with a role that remains uncertain. The V gene lost 6 bases and the J gene lost 8 bases, with 16 bases spanning the gap. The CDR3 extends over 13 amino acids. In DNA form, the CDR3 reads TGTGCCAGCAGCCAACGGACAGTCCCAGGCTACACCTTC. It specifies CASSQRTVPGYTF.

The V call is TRBV6-5, the J call TRBJ1-3; D is undetermined. Germline-derived CDR1 and CDR2 are MNHEY and SVGAGI. V was shortened by 7 bases and J by 0 bases, with 10 bases between the two germline ends. The CDR3 extends over 14 amino acids. CDR3 protein: CASIPSGSGNTIYF. The CDR3 coding sequence is TGTGCCAGCATTCCGAGCGGCTCTGGAAACACCATATATTTT.

The V and J genes are TRBV12-3 or TRBV12-4 and TRBJ1-1; perhaps TRBD1 as D (5 bases). The length of the CDR3 is 13 residues. V lost 2 bases to trimming and J lost 3 bases, with 7 bases between them. CDR3 residues: CASSLRQYTEAFF. DNA for the CDR3: TGTGCCAGCAGTTTACGACAGTACACTGAAGCTTTCTTT.

The rearrangement links TRBV30 to TRBJ1-5; TRBD1 might be the D (5 bases). V was shortened by 0 bases and J by 1 base, with 16 bases between the two germline ends. CDR3 length equals 17 residues. Germline V gene lookup returns CDR1 GTSNPN and CDR2 SVGIG (reference sequence). In nucleotides, the CDR3 is TGTGCCTGGAGTGTGGGGGGAGGCCTCCCAAGCAATCAGCCCCAGCATTTT. Translation gives CAWSVGGGLPSNQPQHF.

V is TRBV28 and J is TRBJ1-2; 8 nucleotides agree with TRBD1. The V and J ends lost 3 bases and 5 bases, in that order; junction bases with no gene match: 8. In germline, CDR1 is MDHEN, CDR2 SYDVKM. There are 15 residues in the CDR3. As DNA, the CDR3 is TGTGCCAGCAGTTTGGCCGGGACAGGAACTTATGGCTACACCTTC. It yields the protein CASSLAGTGTYGYTF.